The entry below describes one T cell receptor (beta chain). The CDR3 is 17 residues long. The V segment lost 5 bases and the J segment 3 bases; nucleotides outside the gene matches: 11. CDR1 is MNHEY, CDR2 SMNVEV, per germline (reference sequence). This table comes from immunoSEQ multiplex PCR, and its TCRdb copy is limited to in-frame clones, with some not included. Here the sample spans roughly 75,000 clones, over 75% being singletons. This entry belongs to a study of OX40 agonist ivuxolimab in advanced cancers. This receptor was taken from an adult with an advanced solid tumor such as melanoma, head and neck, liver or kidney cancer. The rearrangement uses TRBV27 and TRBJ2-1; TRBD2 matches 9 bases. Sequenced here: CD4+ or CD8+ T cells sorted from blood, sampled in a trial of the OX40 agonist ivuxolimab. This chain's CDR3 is CASSLDPAGGHYNEQFF. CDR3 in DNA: TGTGCCAGCAGTCTAGACCCCGCGGGGGGGCACTACAATGAGCAGTTCTTC.